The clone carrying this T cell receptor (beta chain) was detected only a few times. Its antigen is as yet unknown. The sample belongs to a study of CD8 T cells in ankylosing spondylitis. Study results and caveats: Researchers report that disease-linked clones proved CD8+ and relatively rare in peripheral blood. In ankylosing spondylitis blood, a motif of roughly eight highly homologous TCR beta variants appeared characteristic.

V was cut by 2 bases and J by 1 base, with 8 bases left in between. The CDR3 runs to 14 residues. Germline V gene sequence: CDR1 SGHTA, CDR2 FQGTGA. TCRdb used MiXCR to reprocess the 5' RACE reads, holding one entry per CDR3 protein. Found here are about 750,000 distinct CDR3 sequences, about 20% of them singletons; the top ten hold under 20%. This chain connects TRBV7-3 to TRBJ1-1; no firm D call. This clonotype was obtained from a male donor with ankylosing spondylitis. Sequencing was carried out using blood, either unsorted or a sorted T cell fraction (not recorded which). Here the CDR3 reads CASSLYAGNTEAFF. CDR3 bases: TGTGCCAGCAGCTTATACGCAGGGAACACTGAAGCTTTCTTT.